The subject of this entry is one T cell receptor beta chain. This sample was taken from a study of T cells in Graves' hyperthyroidism and ophthalmopathy. Study details: Peripheral blood was secured at the point of initial diagnosis, before any treatment.

Germline V gene lookup returns CDR1 SNHLY and CDR2 FYNNEI. This CDR3 has 19 residues. Trimming took off 6 bases at V and 2 bases at J, with 26 bases between the two ends. Hyperthyroidism, newly diagnosed and lasting under 2 months, affected patients aged 18 to 65. Diagnoses were made from clinical symptoms, serum measures (thyroxine and TRAb), thyroid ultrasound and orbital computed tomography. At first hyperthyroidism diagnosis, before any ophthalmopathy symptoms, the blood sample was collected. TCR beta CDR3 regions were amplified from RNA transcripts. A first-round RT-PCR of the TCR CDR3 used the HTBI primer set. TCRdb reprocessed the multiplex PCR reads with MiXCR, giving one entry per CDR3 protein. The table has about 180,000 distinct CDR3 sequences, about 9.4% seen once.

The gene calls are TRBV2 and TRBJ1-3; TRBD1 is a possible D gene (6 bases). Material for sequencing was blood. The receptor's source is a woman in her late teens or twenties with Graves' hyperthyroidism that later progressed to Graves' ophthalmopathy. The CDR3, as DNA: TGTGCCAGCAGAGAGACAGGAACCGGGTCTGGAGGGCCTGGAAACACCATATATTTT. It encodes CASRETGTGSGGPGNTIYF.